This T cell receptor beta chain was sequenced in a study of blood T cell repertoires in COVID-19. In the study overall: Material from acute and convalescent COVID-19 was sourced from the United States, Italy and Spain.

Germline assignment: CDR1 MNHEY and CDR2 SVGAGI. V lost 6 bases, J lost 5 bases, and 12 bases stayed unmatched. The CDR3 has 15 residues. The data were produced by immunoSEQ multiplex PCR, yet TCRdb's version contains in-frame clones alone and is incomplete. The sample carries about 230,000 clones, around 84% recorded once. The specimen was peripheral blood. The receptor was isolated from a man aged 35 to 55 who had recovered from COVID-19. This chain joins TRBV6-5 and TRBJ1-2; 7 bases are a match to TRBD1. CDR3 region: CASSPGQGVHYGYTF. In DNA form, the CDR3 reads TGTGCCAGCAGCCCCGGGCAGGGGGTACATTATGGCTACACCTTC.